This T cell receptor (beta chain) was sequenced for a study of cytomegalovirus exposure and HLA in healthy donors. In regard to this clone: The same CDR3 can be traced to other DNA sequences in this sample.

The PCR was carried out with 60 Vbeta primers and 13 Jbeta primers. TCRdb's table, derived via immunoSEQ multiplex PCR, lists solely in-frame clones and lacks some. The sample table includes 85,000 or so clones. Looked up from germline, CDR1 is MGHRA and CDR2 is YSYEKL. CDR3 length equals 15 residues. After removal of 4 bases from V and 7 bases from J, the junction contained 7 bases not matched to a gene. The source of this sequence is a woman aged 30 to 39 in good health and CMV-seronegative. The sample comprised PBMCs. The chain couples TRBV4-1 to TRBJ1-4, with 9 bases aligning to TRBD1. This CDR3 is CASSRAGTGLEKLFF. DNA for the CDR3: TGCGCCAGCAGCCGAGCCGGGACAGGGCTTGAAAAACTGTTTTTT.